This T cell receptor beta chain was captured in a study of cytomegalovirus exposure and HLA in healthy donors. This clone was seen only a few times. As yet, its antigen is unknown. The CDR3 runs to 12 residues. Germline CDR1 and CDR2: MNHNY and SVGAGI (reference sequence). V lost 7 bases to trimming and J lost 4 bases, with 10 bases between them. Whole-study findings and limits: Immune exposure was documented only through CMV serostatus. A later analysis found TCR association rates differed by HLA locus, highest for DRB1 and lowest for HLA-C. According to an earlier analysis, most TCR beta V segments yielded productive rearrangements about 90% or about 30% of the time. Donors belonging to an Asian-associated ancestry cluster reportedly showed fewer N-insertions in productive TCRs than the approximately 640-donor mean, according to what a later analysis found.

The PCR was carried out with 60 Vbeta primers and 13 Jbeta primers. The repertoire was sequenced with immunoSEQ multiplex PCR; TCRdb's copy has only in-frame clones and lacks some. Of 150,000 to 200,000 clones listed, around 70% are singletons. Sample: PBMCs. This receptor was taken from a man younger than 35 in good health and CMV-seropositive. The chain uses TRBV6-6 and TRBJ1-1; tentative D call: TRBD1 (5 bases). The CDR3 here is CASKTGGTEAFF. The CDR3 DNA reads TGTGCCAGCAAGACGGGGGGCACTGAAGCTTTCTTT.